This T cell receptor (beta chain) was recorded in a study of glioma-infiltrating T cells after dendritic cell vaccination. About the research overall: The vaccine used monocyte-derived dendritic cells pulsed overnight with autologous tumor lysate.

PBMC were collected before vaccination, two weeks after the third vaccination, and at progression. Germline values: CDR1 SGHTA, CDR2 FQGTGA. This CDR3 has 15 residues. The ends were cut back, 5 bases at V and 5 bases at J, with 19 bases in the middle. Input was around 1.9 ug genomic DNA, or all available if less. Sequencing used immunoSEQ multiplex PCR; TCRdb keeps in-frame clones, though not all of them. The table records 35,000 to 40,000 clones, just under 85% of them present only once. The V gene is TRBV7-3, the J gene TRBJ2-7; D remains ambiguous. The specimen was blood, collected before dendritic cell vaccination. The TCR sequence derives from a human donor with glioblastoma. The CDR3 spells CASSPAGATLHEQYF. The CDR3 DNA is TGTGCCAGCAGCCCCGCTGGTGCAACTCTACACGAGCAGTACTTC.